The T cell receptor (beta chain) under discussion was sequenced for a study of blood T cell repertoires in COVID-19. In the study overall: Donors in Cohort 3 who had recovered were those with two negative PCRs, healthcare professional clearance, or resolution of their symptoms. Samples of COVID-19 (acute and convalescent) were obtained from the United States, Italy and Spain.

Assignment of participants to cohorts was predicated upon participant-reported clinical history. Methods used by the authors: Estimates of nucleated cell counts were drawn from the amplification of reference gene primers. The protocol was immunoSEQ multiplex PCR, while the TCRdb copy is restricted to in-frame clones and leaves out a portion. That table supplies the V and J calls and clone size; D and trimming were determined from the DNA. The sample contains more than 300,000 clones, about 87% of which appear only once. Germline CDR1 MNHEY, CDR2 SMNVEV (reference sequence). This CDR3 is 14 amino acids long. The V and J ends lost 8 bases and 0 bases respectively, with 10 bases between them. This clone was observed once.

The chain is built from TRBV27 and TRBJ1-4, with D maybe TRBD1 (5 bases). This sequence originates from a man aged 40-49 years in a cohort exposed to, infected with or recovered from COVID-19 (not recorded which). Specimen: PBMCs or T cells enriched from blood (not recorded which). CDR3 sequence (DNA): TGTGCCAGCGGGGGGGGAGCAACTAATGAAAAACTGTTTTTT. This codes for CASGGGATNEKLFF.